A single sample gave rise to the 20 T cell receptor beta chains below, sequenced in a study of technical replicates of blood from several donors. Assay used: immunoSEQ multiplex PCR; TCRdb lists only in-frame clones, some missing. The sample carries roughly 62,000 clones, about 95% recorded once. Sequences were obtained from PBMCs. These receptors were obtained from a human donor in good health. Some clones in this sample may be carry-over from other donors' samples.

V usage is TRBV11-2 and J usage is TRBJ1-2; 7 bases fit TRBD1. The ends lost 5 bases at V and 4 bases at J; junction bases unmatched: 10. Per germline, CDR1 SGHAT and CDR2 FQNNGV. The CDR3 is made up of 15 amino acids. CDR3 in amino acids: CASSVSGGYLYGYTF. The CDR3 nucleotides read TGTGCCAGCAGCGTCTCAGGGGGGTATCTCTATGGCTACACCTTC.

The chain recombines TRBV7-3 with TRBJ2-5; maybe TRBD2 (6 bases). The V gene lost 5 bases and the J gene lost 2 bases, with 9 bases spanning the gap. The germline gives CDR1 SGHTA, CDR2 FQGTGA. This CDR3 spans 13 amino acids. In DNA, the CDR3 is TGTGCCAGCAGCCGTGGACTACAAGAGACCCAGTACTTC. Protein product: CASSRGLQETQYF.

V is TRBV4-3 and J is TRBJ2-7; 8 bases are shared with TRBD2. Germline loops: CDR1 LGHNA, CDR2 YSLEER. Trimming at V came to 4 bases and at J to 1 base, leaving 3 bases not matched to a gene. The CDR3 is 14 amino acids. The CDR3 loop is CASSPRGGSYEQYF. CDR3 in DNA: TGCGCCAGCAGCCCCCGGGGGGGTTCCTACGAGCAGTACTTC.

The chain recombines TRBV10-3 with TRBJ2-3; TRBD1 matches at 8 bases. The CDR3 is 14 amino acids. The V gene end was trimmed by 6 bases and the J gene end by 1 base; junction bases not matched to a gene: 3. Germline CDR1 is ENHRY and CDR2 is SYGVKD. The DNA for the CDR3 is TGTGCCATCAGAGGGACAGGAGGCACAGATACGCAGTATTTT. It yields the protein CAIRGTGGTDTQYF.

This chain uses TRBV10-3 with TRBJ1-1, with no clear D. The germline V and J ends were trimmed by 0 bases and 1 base, with 6 bases remaining between them. CDR1 ENHRY and CDR2 SYGVKD come from the germline V gene. This CDR3 has 14 residues. The CDR3: CAISESAKNTEAFF. The CDR3, as DNA: TGTGCCATCAGTGAGTCGGCAAAGAACACTGAAGCTTTCTTT.

This chain connects TRBV9 to TRBJ1-4; TRBD1 aligns across 9 bases. The CDR3 has 14 amino acids. The trim removed 2 bases at V and 7 bases at J, leaving 3 bases unmatched. The V gene's germline CDR1 is SGDLS and CDR2 YYNGEE. The CDR3 nucleotides read TGTGCCAGCAGCGTGCGGACAGGGGCTGAAAAACTGTTTTTT. The encoded protein is CASSVRTGAEKLFF. Full variable domain (missing parts from reference TRBV9 and TRBJ1-4): DSGVTQTPKHLITATGQRVTLRCSPRSGDLSVYWYQQSLDQGLQFLIQYYNGEERAKGNILERFSAQQFPDLHSELNLSSLELGDSALYFCASSVRTGAEKLFFGSGTQLSVL.

This clone was seen only a few times. The chain uses TRBV30 and TRBJ2-7; weak D call: TRBD1 (6 bases). V dropped 2 bases and J dropped 5 bases, with 10 bases sitting between them. The germline V gene encodes CDR1 GTSNPN and CDR2 SVGIG (reference sequence). The CDR3 contains 12 residues. For the CDR3, the DNA is TGTGCCTGGAGTTGGGGGACACACGAGCAGTACTTC. Protein: CAWSWGTHEQYF.

This rearrangement joins TRBV4-3 to TRBJ1-3; TRBD1 matches 7 bases. The V gene end was trimmed by 3 bases and the J gene end by 0 bases; junction bases not matched to a gene: 8. The V gene's germline CDR1 is LGHNA and CDR2 YSLEER. The CDR3 has 17 amino acids. The CDR3 loop is CASSHQVDRDSGNTIYF. CDR3 nucleotides: TGCGCCAGCAGCCACCAAGTAGACAGGGACTCTGGAAACACCATATATTTT.

V usage is TRBV5-1 and J usage is TRBJ2-3, with no clear D. Trimming pared 1 base from V and 1 base from J, leaving 4 bases between. CDR3 length: 13 residues. Germline lookup yields CDR1 SGHRS and CDR2 YFSETQ. The CDR3 loop is CASSLSGTDTQYF. CDR3 DNA sequence: TGCGCCAGCAGCTTGTCAGGCACAGATACGCAGTATTTT.

This chain connects TRBV12-5 to TRBJ2-1; 9 bases align to TRBD1. V was clipped by 5 bases and J by 7 bases; unmatched bases: 15. CDR1 and CDR2 (germline): LGHNT, FRNRAP. CDR3 length: 17 residues. CDR3 sequence reads: CASGLGRRTGERNEQFF. In nucleotides, the CDR3 is TGTGCTAGTGGTCTTGGTCGTCGGACAGGGGAGAGGAATGAGCAGTTCTTC. Full variable domain (outside the CDR3, taken from reference TRBV12-5 and TRBJ2-1): DARVTQTPRHKVTEMGQEVTMRCQPILGHNTVFWYRQTMMQGLELLAYFRNRAPLDDSGMPKDRFSAEMPDATLATLKIQPSEPRDSAVYFCASGLGRRTGERNEQFFGPGTRLTVL.

The chain combines TRBV7-6 with TRBJ1-6; a possible D gene is TRBD1 (6 bases). V was shortened by 3 bases and J by 6 bases, with 12 bases between the two germline ends. The CDR3 runs to 15 residues. Germline V gives CDR1 SGHVS, CDR2 FNYEAQ. The CDR3 loop reads CASSLGAIGNSPLHF. CDR3 in DNA: TGTGCCAGCAGCTTGGGGGCGATTGGTAATTCACCCCTCCACTTT.

This chain links TRBV4-2 with TRBJ2-7; 8 bases match TRBD2. CDR3 length equals 16 residues. Germline values: CDR1 LGHNA, CDR2 YNFKEQ. J lost 2 bases, V lost 1 base, and 7 bases had no gene match. Here the CDR3 reads CASSQAESGSPYEQYF. The CDR3 nucleotides read TGTGCCAGCAGCCAAGCCGAGAGCGGGAGTCCCTACGAGCAGTACTTC.

The rearrangement joins TRBV19 to TRBJ2-4, with 8 bases matching TRBD1. The ends lost 1 base at V and 1 base at J; junction bases unmatched: 6. The CDR3 runs to 17 residues. Germline V gene lookup returns CDR1 LNHDA and CDR2 SQIVND (reference sequence). The CDR3 DNA sequence: TGTGCCAGTAGTATAGGTGCAGGGGGCGCTGCCAAAAACATTCAGTACTTC. Translating gives CASSIGAGGAAKNIQYF. Complete variable domain (other parts from reference TRBV19 and TRBJ2-4): DGGITQSPKYLFRKEGQNVTLSCEQNLNHDAMYWYRQDPGQGLRLIYYSQIVNDFQKGDIAEGYSVSREKKESFPLTVTSAQKNPTAFYLCASSIGAGGAAKNIQYFGAGTRLSVL.

In this sample, this clone turned up once. This sequence joins TRBV7-6 and TRBJ2-7; D is uncertain. The CDR3 runs 11 residues. Germline V lookup: CDR1 SGHVS, CDR2 FNYEAQ. V was pared by 6 bases and J by 2 bases, with 5 bases between. DNA of the CDR3: TGTGCCAGCAGTTCCACCTACGAGCAGTACTTC. Protein product: CASSSTYEQYF.

The V call is TRBV11-3, the J call TRBJ2-5; no firm D call. Germline-derived CDR1 and CDR2 are SGHNT and YENEEA. The CDR3 covers 13 residues. V was clipped by 1 base and J by 3 bases, with 6 bases between them. CDR3 amino acids: CASSLGAKETQYF. In nucleotides, the CDR3 is TGTGCCAGCAGCTTAGGGGCGAAAGAGACCCAGTACTTC.

This sequence joins TRBV4-1 and TRBJ1-1; the D is unclear. Trimming took 3 bases from V and 1 from J, leaving 21 bases between them. Germline-derived CDR1 and CDR2 are MGHRA and YSYEKL. The CDR3 has 18 residues. The CDR3 DNA reads TGCGCCAGCAGCCAGGCACCAAGGCTGGACTTAGAGAACACTGAAGCTTTCTTT. It translates to CASSQAPRLDLENTEAFF.

The CDR3 loop reads CASSLSHGETQYF. CDR3 sequence (DNA): TGTGCCAGCAGCTTGAGCCACGGAGAGACCCAGTACTTC. This chain uses TRBV5-4 with TRBJ2-5; D uncertain. CDR3 length: 13 residues. Germline V gene sequence: CDR1 SGHNT, CDR2 YYREEE (reference sequence). V was trimmed by 1 base and J by 4 bases, leaving 8 bases between them. Full variable domain (remainder filled in from reference TRBV5-4 and TRBJ2-5): ETGVTQSPTHLIKTRGQQVTLRCSSQSGHNTVSWYQQALGQGPQFIFQYYREEENGRGNFPPRFSGLQFPNYSSELNVNALELDDSALYLCASSLSHGETQYFGPGTRLLVL.

This rearrangement joins TRBV29-1 to TRBJ1-2; TRBD1 is a possible D gene (6 bases). In germline, CDR1 is SQVTM, CDR2 ANQGSEA. V lost 7 bases to trimming and J lost 3 bases, with 15 bases between them. CDR3 size: 13 residues. The CDR3 coding sequence is TGCAGCGCATGGGACAATAAAGACTATGGCTACACCTTC. Amino acid sequence: CSAWDNKDYGYTF. The full variable domain, in which reference TRBV29-1 and TRBJ1-2 provide the parts outside the CDR3, is SAVISQKPSRDICQRGTSLTIQCQVDSQVTMMFWYRQQPGQSLTLIATANQGSEATYESGFVIDKFPISRPNLTFSTLTVSNMSPEDSSIYLCSAWDNKDYGYTFGSGTRLTVV.

The CDR3 region is CASSDPGRGLSPLHF. Here the CDR3 DNA reads TGTGCCAGCAGTGACCCGGGCAGGGGGCTTTCACCCCTCCACTTT. The chain uses TRBV6-1 and TRBJ1-6; TRBD1 agrees at 8 bases. V lost 3 bases and J lost 9; bases outside the gene matches: 7. This CDR3 region has 15 residues. The germline V gene has CDR1 MNHNS and CDR2 SASEGT.

V gene TRBV2 combines with J gene TRBJ2-1; 10 bases fit TRBD1. CDR3 length: 13 residues. Germline V gives CDR1 SNHLY, CDR2 FYNNEI. V gave up 7 bases and J gave up 6 bases; unmatched junction bases: 3. CDR3 residues: CASTGQGSNEQFF. The CDR3 bases are TGTGCCAGCACGGGACAGGGGAGCAATGAGCAGTTCTTC.